One T cell receptor beta chain is described in this entry. In germline, CDR1 is GTSNPN, CDR2 SVGIG (reference sequence). The CDR3 length is 13 residues. With 0 bases removed from V and 8 bases from J, the gap between germline ends came to 13 bases. This was a deep-level run. Profiled with immunoSEQ multiplex PCR; TCRdb holds only in-frame clones, not every one. The sample has over a million clones, nearly 99% seen once. The data stem from a study of shared clonotypes between healthy human individuals. About the research overall: A few men and a couple of women, aged 18 to 49, were donors.

The source material was naive CD4+ T cells sorted from blood. Indicated subset: CD45RA+ positively selected. This chain uses TRBV30 with TRBJ1-2, with D possibly being TRBD1 (5 bases). The sequence was obtained from a man aged 30-40 years in good health. The CDR3 sequence: CAWSVLVGGGYTF. In DNA, the CDR3 is TGTGCCTGGAGTGTACTCGTTGGGGGAGGCTACACCTTC.